The text below deals with one T cell receptor beta chain. The entry originates in a study of blood T cell repertoires in COVID-19. The V end was cut by 4 bases, the J end by 0 bases, with 9 bases between. The CDR3 totals 15 residues. Per germline, CDR1 MNHEY and CDR2 SVGAGI. Profiling relied on immunoSEQ multiplex PCR, and the TCRdb table lists in-frame clones only, not all of them. Among some 64,000 clones, around 82% were seen once, and the ten largest hold approximately 14%. The source of this sequence is a man in his sixties with COVID-19, enrolled during active disease. Sequenced sample: peripheral blood. The chain is built from TRBV6-5 and TRBJ1-4; D unresolved. The CDR3 region is CASSFRLPTNEKLFF. The DNA of the CDR3 is TGTGCCAGCAGTTTTCGTCTACCAACTAATGAAAAACTGTTTTTT.